The 2 T cell receptor beta chains below were found in one sample sequenced in a study of cytomegalovirus exposure and HLA in healthy donors. The primer mix had 60 Vbeta and 13 Jbeta primers. Measured with immunoSEQ multiplex PCR; TCRdb has only the in-frame clones, and not every one. The sample lists under 250,000 clones, approximately 84% occurring once. Sequenced material: PBMCs. The receptors come from a girl aged 2-9 years in good health and CMV-seronegative.

This sequence joins TRBV5-4 and TRBJ1-2, with TRBD1 matching over 8 bases. This CDR3 is built from 14 residues. Trimming cost V 0 bases and J 8 bases; bases outside gene matches: 6. The germline V gene has CDR1 SGHNT and CDR2 YYREEE (reference sequence). The DNA of the CDR3 is TGTGCCAGCAGCTTGGGGACAGGGCCGCGGGGCTACACCTTC. Translating it yields CASSLGTGPRGYTF.

The rearrangement links TRBV5-1 to TRBJ1-2; D remains unclear. The CDR3 is 16 residues long. Germline CDR1 and CDR2: SGHRS and YFSETQ. Trimming pared 2 bases from V and 4 bases from J, leaving 18 bases between. CDR3 residues: CASSFGNRLGAYGYTF. The CDR3 nucleotides are TGCGCCAGCAGCTTTGGAAACCGCCTAGGTGCCTATGGCTACACCTTC.